This T cell receptor beta chain was sequenced during a study of early T cells in non-severe SARS-CoV-2 infection. CDR1 and CDR2 from the germline V gene are SQVTM and ANQGSEA. This CDR3 comprises 11 residues. This clonotype was seen ten or more times. The junction differs from germline at one of its ends, possibly a read error. cDNA molecules, individually, were tagged with unique molecular identifiers. TCRdb reprocessed the 5' RACE reads with MiXCR, giving one entry per CDR3 protein. The sample records approximately 66,000 distinct CDR3 sequences, 13% being singletons. The sample taken for sequencing was whole blood. This TCR was recovered from an adult who was a healthcare worker with PCR-confirmed SARS-CoV-2 infection or an uninfected control (not recorded which). This chain links TRBV29-1 with TRBJ1-4; 9 nucleotides match TRBD1. The DNA for the CDR3 is TGCAGCGCCGAACAGGGGGCTGTCGCGGTTTTT. The encoded protein is CSAEQGAVAVF.